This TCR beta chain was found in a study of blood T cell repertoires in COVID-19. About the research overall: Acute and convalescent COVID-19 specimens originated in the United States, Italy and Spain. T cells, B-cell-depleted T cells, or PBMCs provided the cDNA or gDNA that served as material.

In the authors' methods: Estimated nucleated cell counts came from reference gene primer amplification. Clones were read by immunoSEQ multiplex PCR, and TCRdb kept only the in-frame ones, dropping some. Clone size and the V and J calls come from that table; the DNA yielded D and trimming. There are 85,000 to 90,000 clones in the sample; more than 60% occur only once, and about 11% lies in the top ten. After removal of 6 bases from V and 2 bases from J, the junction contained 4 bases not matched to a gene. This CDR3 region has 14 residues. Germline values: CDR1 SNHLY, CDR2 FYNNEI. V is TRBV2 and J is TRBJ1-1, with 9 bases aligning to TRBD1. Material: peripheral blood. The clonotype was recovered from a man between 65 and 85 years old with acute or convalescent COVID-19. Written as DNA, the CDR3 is TGTGCCAGCAGACCGGGACAGGGAAACACTGAAGCTTTCTTT. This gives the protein CASRPGQGNTEAFF. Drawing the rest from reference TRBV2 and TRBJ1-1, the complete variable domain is EPEVTQTPSHQVTQMGQEVILRCVPISNHLYFYWYRQILGQKVEFLVSFYNNEISEKSEIFDDQFSVERPDGSNFTLKIRSTKLEDSAMYFCASRPGQGNTEAFFGQGTRLTVV.